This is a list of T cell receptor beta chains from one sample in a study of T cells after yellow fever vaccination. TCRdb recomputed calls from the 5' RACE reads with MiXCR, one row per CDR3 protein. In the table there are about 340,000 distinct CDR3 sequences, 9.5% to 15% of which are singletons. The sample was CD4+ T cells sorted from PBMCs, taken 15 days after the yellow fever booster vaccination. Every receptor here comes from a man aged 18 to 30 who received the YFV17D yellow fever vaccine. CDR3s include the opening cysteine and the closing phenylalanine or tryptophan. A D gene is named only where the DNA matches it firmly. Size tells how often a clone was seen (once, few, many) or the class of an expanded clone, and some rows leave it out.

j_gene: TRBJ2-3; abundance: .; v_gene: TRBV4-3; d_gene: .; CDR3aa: CASSQDVRQGATDTQYF; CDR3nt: TGCGCCAGCAGCCAAGATGTACGGCAGGGAGCCACAGATACGCAGTATTTT
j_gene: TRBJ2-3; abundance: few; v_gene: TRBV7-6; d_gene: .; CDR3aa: CASSLGAGADTQYF; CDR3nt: TGTGCCAGCAGCTTAGGTGCAGGCGCAGATACGCAGTATTTT
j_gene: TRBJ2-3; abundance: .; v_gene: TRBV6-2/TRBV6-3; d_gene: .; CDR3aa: CASWRGGSADTQYF; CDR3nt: TGTGCCAGCTGGAGGGGGGGCAGCGCAGATACGCAGTATTTT
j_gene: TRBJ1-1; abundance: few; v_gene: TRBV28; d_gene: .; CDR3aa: CASSFKFREAFF; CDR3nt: TGTGCCAGCAGTTTCAAGTTCAGAGAAGCTTTCTTT
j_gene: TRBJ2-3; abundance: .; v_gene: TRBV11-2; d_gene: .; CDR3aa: CASSLSLGGFRSDTQYF; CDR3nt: TGTGCCAGCAGCTTAAGCTTGGGGGGATTTCGCTCAGATACGCAGTATTTT
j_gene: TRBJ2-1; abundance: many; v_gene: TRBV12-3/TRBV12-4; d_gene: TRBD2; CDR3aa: CASTLLGAGGQFF; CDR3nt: TGTGCCAGCACCCTCCTGGGGGCGGGGGGGCAGTTCTTC
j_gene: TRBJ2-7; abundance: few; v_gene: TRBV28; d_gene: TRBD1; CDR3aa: CASSSAGTGLYEQYF; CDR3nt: TGTGCCAGCAGTTCAGCCGGGACAGGACTCTACGAGCAGTACTTC
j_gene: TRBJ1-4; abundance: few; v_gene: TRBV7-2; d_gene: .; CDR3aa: CASSPQSGPPREKLFF; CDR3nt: TGTGCCAGCAGCCCCCAGTCCGGGCCGCCAAGGGAAAAACTGTTTTTT
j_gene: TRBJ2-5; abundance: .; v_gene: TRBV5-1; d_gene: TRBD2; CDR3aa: CASKTSGTYLQETQYF; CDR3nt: TGCGCCAGCAAGACTAGCGGGACTTATTTACAAGAGACCCAGTACTTC
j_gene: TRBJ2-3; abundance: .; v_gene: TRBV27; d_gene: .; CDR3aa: CASSLWGGHTNTDTQYF; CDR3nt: TGTGCCAGCAGTTTATGGGGCGGCCATACTAACACAGATACGCAGTATTTT
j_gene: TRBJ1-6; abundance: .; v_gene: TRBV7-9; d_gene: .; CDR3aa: CASSWGGDSPLHF; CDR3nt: TGTGCCAGCAGCTGGGGTGGGGATTCACCCCTCCACTTT
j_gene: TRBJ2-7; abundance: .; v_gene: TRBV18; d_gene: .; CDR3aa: CASSPPSQGEQYF; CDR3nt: TGTGCCAGCTCACCCCCATCCCAGGGGGAGCAGTACTTC
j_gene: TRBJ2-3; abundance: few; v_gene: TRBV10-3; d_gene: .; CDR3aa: CAISQGTPGRATQYF; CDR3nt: TGTGCCATCAGTCAAGGGACCCCGGGGCGTGCTACGCAGTATTTT
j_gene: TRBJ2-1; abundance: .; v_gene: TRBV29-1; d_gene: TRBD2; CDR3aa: CSVEDAGGSSSYNEQFF; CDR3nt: TGCAGCGTTGAAGATGCGGGGGGGTCGAGCTCCTACAATGAGCAGTTCTTC
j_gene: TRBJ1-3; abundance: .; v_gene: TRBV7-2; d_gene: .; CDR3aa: CASSTIGVQGNTIYF; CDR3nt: TGTGCCAGCAGTACAATCGGGGTACAGGGAAACACCATATATTTT
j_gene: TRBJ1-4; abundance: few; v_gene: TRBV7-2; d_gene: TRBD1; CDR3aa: CASSLVNRDREGSFNEKLFF; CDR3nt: TGTGCCAGCAGCCTTGTGAACCGGGACAGGGAGGGATCCTTTAATGAAAAACTGTTTTTT
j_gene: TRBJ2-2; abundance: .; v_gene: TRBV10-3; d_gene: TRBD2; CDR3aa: CATSTGTINTGELFF; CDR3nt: TGTGCCACTTCGACCGGGACTATCAACACCGGGGAGCTGTTTTTT
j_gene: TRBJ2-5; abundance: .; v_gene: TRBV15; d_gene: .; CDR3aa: CATSRDSVETQYF; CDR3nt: TGTGCCACCAGCAGAGACTCGGTCGAGACCCAGTACTTC
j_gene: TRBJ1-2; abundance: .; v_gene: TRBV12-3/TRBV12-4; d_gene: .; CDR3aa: CASSFLGVNGYTF; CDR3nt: TGTGCCAGCAGTTTTTTGGGGGTGAATGGCTACACCTTC
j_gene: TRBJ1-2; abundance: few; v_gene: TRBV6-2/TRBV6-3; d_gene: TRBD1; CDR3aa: CATSDREIYGYTF; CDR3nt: TGTGCCACCTCCGACAGGGAAATCTATGGCTACACCTTC
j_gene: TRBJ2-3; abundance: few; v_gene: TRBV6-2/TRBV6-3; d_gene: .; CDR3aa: CASTDLIHSTDTQYF; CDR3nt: TGTGCCAGCACCGACTTGATACATAGCACAGATACGCAGTATTTT
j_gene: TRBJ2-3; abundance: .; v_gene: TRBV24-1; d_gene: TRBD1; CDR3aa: CATSDTGTGSTDTQYF; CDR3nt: TGTGCCACCAGTGACACCGGGACAGGATCCACAGATACGCAGTATTTT
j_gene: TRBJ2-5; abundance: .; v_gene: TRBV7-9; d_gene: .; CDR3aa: CASRQWETQYF; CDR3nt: TGTGCCAGCCGCCAGTGGGAGACCCAGTACTTC
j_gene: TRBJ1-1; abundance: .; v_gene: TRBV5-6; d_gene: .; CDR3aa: CASRPPTGRSLNTEAFF; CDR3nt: TGTGCCAGCAGACCGCCTACAGGGCGCTCTTTGAACACTGAAGCTTTCTTT
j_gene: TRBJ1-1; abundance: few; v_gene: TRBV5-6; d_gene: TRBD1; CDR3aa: CASSLRDRKAFF; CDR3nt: TGTGCCAGCAGCCTTAGGGACAGAAAAGCTTTCTTT
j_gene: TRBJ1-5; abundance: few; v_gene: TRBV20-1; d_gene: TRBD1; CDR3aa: CSARSGTGGKQPQHF; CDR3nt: TGCAGTGCTAGATCCGGGACAGGGGGCAAACAGCCCCAGCATTTT
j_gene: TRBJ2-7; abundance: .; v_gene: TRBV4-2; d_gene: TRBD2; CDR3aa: CASSQGGLASHGQYF; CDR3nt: TGTGCCAGCAGCCAAGGGGGACTAGCATCTCACGGGCAGTACTTC
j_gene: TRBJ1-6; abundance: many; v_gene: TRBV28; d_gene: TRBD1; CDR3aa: CASSLQGRGNSPLHF; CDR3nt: TGTGCCAGCAGTCTACAGGGGAGGGGTAATTCACCCCTCCACTTT
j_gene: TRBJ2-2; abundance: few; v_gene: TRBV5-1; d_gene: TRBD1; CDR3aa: CASSPGQGGGELFF; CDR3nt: TGCGCCAGCAGCCCGGGACAGGGCGGCGGGGAGCTGTTTTTT
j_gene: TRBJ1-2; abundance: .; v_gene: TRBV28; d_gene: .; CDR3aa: CASTWDLGGRYGYTF; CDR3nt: TGTGCCAGCACCTGGGACCTTGGAGGGCGATATGGCTACACCTTC
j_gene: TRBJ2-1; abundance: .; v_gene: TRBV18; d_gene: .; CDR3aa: CASSPWVPLAGSYNEQFF; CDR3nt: TGTGCCAGCTCACCATGGGTTCCGCTAGCAGGTTCATACAATGAGCAGTTCTTC
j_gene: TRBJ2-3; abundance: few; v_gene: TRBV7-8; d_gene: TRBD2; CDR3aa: CASRTTSGGRNTQYF; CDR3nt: TGTGCCAGCAGAACCACTAGCGGGGGTAGGAATACGCAGTATTTT
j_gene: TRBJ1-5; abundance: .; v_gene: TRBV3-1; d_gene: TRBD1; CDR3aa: CASSPRVGGDGQPQHF; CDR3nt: TGTGCCAGCAGCCCTAGGGTAGGGGGCGACGGGCAGCCCCAGCATTTT
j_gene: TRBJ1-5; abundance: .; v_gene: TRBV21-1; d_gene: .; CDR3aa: CASSKEEQGDLSNQPQHF; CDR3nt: TGTGCCAGCAGCAAAGAGGAGCAGGGGGATCTGAGCAATCAGCCCCAGCATTTT
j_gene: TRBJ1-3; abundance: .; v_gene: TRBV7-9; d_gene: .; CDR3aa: CASSLSTSGNTIYF; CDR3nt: TGTGCCAGCAGCTTGTCCACCTCTGGAAACACCATATATTTT
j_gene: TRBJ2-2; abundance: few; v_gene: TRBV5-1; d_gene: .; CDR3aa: CASSVVLSNTGELFF; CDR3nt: TGCGCCAGCAGTGTAGTTCTTTCGAACACCGGGGAGCTGTTTTTT
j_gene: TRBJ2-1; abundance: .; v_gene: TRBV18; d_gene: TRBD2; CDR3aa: CASSPRSSGIRNEQFF; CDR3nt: TGTGCCAGCTCACCCCGGTCTAGCGGGATACGAAATGAGCAGTTCTTC
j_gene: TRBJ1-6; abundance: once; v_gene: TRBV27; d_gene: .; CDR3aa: CASSLGVGLSPLHF; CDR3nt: TGTGCCAGCAGTTTAGGAGTCGGACTTTCACCCCTCCACTTT
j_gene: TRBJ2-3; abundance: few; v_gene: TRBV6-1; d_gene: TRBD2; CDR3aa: CASRRGRADTQYF; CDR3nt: TGTGCCAGCAGACGAGGGAGGGCGGATACGCAGTATTTT